The 8 T cell receptor beta chains presented below share a single source sample, sequenced in a study of blood T cells in healthy people across ages. A second PCR, run for roughly 7 to 12 cycles, used a sample-barcoded 5' primer plus a J-beta primer mix. In TCRdb, the 5' RACE reads were re-called with MiXCR into one record per CDR3 protein. Of about 780,000 distinct CDR3 sequences listed, 62% are singletons. Source material: blood. The receptor set was obtained from a man aged 25 to 45 in good health.

For the CDR3, the DNA is TGTGCCAGCAGTGAAGAAGGCGGGGGGGCCTACAATGAGCAGTTCTTC. Translating it yields CASSEEGGGAYNEQFF. The V call is TRBV2, the J call TRBJ2-1; 9 nucleotides line up with TRBD2. V shed 1 base and J 2 bases; nucleotides not matched to a gene: 3. The CDR3 is 16 residues long. CDR1 and CDR2 from the germline V gene are SNHLY and FYNNEI.

The rearrangement links TRBV6-2 or TRBV6-3 to TRBJ1-3; D gene uncertain. CDR1 and CDR2 from the germline V gene are MNHEY and SVGEGT. This CDR3 spans 12 amino acids. Trimming removed 10 bases at V and 2 bases at J, with 9 bases between. The DNA for the CDR3 is TGTGCCACCCGGTCCGCTGGAAACACCATATATTTT. Its protein is CATRSAGNTIYF.

The CDR3 reads CSAILPVASAYNEQFF. The DNA for the CDR3 is TGCAGCGCGATCCTCCCGGTGGCTAGCGCTTACAATGAGCAGTTCTTC. The chain carries TRBV20-1 and TRBJ2-1; tentatively, D is TRBD2 (6 bases). In germline, CDR1 is DFQATT, CDR2 SNEGSKA (reference sequence). The CDR3 is 16 residues long.

The chain is built from TRBV10-3 and TRBJ2-1; 9 positions agree with TRBD1. Germline CDR1 reads ENHRY; CDR2 reads SYGVKD. The V and J ends lost 0 bases and 9 bases, in that order; junction bases with no gene match: 6. The CDR3 spans 15 residues. The CDR3 DNA is TGTGCCATCAGTGAGTCGAAGGGACAGGGAGGTGAGCAGTTCTTC. This encodes CAISESKGQGGEQFF.

This clonotype was observed once. Here the CDR3 DNA reads TGTGCCAGCAGTTACTCGATATGGGGCTCCTACAATGAGCAGTTCTTC. Protein sequence: CASSYSIWGSYNEQFF. The gene calls are TRBV6-6 and TRBJ2-1; D remains unclear. V gave up 0 bases and J gave up 0 bases, with 9 bases separating them. The CDR3 spans 16 residues. The germline V gene has CDR1 MNHNY and CDR2 SVGAGI (reference sequence).

This clonotype was observed a single time. The rearrangement uses TRBV10-3 and TRBJ2-1; 7 positions agree with TRBD1. The CDR3 consists of 14 residues. Looked up from germline, CDR1 is ENHRY and CDR2 is SYGVKD. Trimming took 3 bases from V and 6 from J; bases not matched to a gene: 5. CDR3 bases: TGTGCCATCAGTGAAGGGGACAGAGTCAATGAGCAGTTCTTC. Its translation: CAISEGDRVNEQFF.

The V call is TRBV9, the J call TRBJ2-1; D unclear. V lost 4 bases and J lost 1, with 21 bases in between. The CDR3 is made up of 18 amino acids. CDR1 is SGDLS, CDR2 YYNGEE, per germline. The CDR3: CASSQRFSGGRSYNEQFF. CDR3 coding DNA: TGTGCCAGCAGCCAGCGATTTTCGGGCGGCCGATCCTACAATGAGCAGTTCTTC. The complete variable domain, with remaining parts taken from reference TRBV9 and TRBJ2-1, reads DSGVTQTPKHLITATGQRVTLRCSPRSGDLSVYWYQQSLDQGLQFLIQYYNGEERAKGNILERFSAQQFPDLHSELNLSSLELGDSALYFCASSQRFSGGRSYNEQFFGPGTRLTVL.

The chain joins TRBV27 to TRBJ2-5, with a possible D match to TRBD2 (5 bases). Trimming took off 5 bases at V and 5 bases at J, with 18 bases between the two ends. Germline V gene sequence: CDR1 MNHEY, CDR2 SMNVEV (reference sequence). The CDR3 has 15 amino acids. DNA of the CDR3: TGTGCCAGCAGTAATTCCCGGGATCGGTGGGAGACCCAGTACTTC. It specifies CASSNSRDRWETQYF.